Each of the 21 T cell receptor beta chains below was sequenced from the same sample in a study of blood T cell repertoires in COVID-19. Clones were read by immunoSEQ multiplex PCR, and TCRdb kept only the in-frame ones, dropping some. The sample holds some 140,000 clones, around 81% seen once. The sample was peripheral blood. Receptors were obtained from a woman aged 55-69 years with active or convalescent COVID-19.

The chain links TRBV6-5 to TRBJ1-1; D possibly corresponds to TRBD1 (6 bases). The CDR3 is made up of 14 amino acids. Germline V gene lookup returns CDR1 MNHEY and CDR2 SVGAGI. Between the trimmed V and J ends, which lost 10 bases and 1 base, there was a span of 16 bases. The CDR3 bases are TGTGCCAACCACCAGGGGCGAGAGAACACTGAAGCTTTCTTT. It specifies CANHQGRENTEAFF.

This sequence joins TRBV6-2 or TRBV6-3 and TRBJ2-7; 7 bases are a match to TRBD1. The CDR3 sequence is 16 residues long. Germline V gene lookup returns CDR1 MNHEY and CDR2 SVGEGT. Trimming cost V 6 bases and J 0 bases; bases outside gene matches: 11. In DNA form, the CDR3 reads TGTGCCAGCAGCCCACGACAGGGTTTAGCCTCCTACGAGCAGTACTTC. The encoded protein is CASSPRQGLASYEQYF.

This rearrangement joins TRBV6-5 to TRBJ1-5; a possible D gene is TRBD1 (5 bases). Per the germline V gene, CDR1 is MNHEY and CDR2 is SVGAGI. Trimming took off 6 bases at V and 0 bases at J, with 12 bases between the two ends. CDR3 length: 15 residues. The CDR3 region is CASRRQTHSNQPQHF. The DNA for the CDR3 is TGTGCCAGCAGACGACAGACCCATAGCAATCAGCCCCAGCATTTT.

This chain connects TRBV6-6 to TRBJ1-1; D is perhaps TRBD1 (6 bases). The CDR3 extends over 14 amino acids. Germline CDR1 and CDR2: MNHNY and SVGAGI (reference sequence). V was cut by 5 bases and J by 0 bases, with 10 bases left in between. This chain's CDR3 is CASSKRTVNTEAFF. CDR3 coding DNA: TGTGCCAGCAGTAAAAGGACAGTGAACACTGAAGCTTTCTTT.

This rearrangement joins TRBV5-6 to TRBJ1-3; 8 bases fit TRBD1. V gave up 5 bases and J gave up 0 bases; unmatched junction bases: 4. From germline, CDR1 is SGHDT and CDR2 YYEEEE. The CDR3 is made up of 15 amino acids. The CDR3 bases are TGTGCCAGCAGACTAACAGGGGGCTCTGGAAACACCATATATTTT. It yields the protein CASRLTGGSGNTIYF.

This chain connects TRBV5-1 to TRBJ2-3; 7 positions agree with TRBD2. V shed 3 bases, J shed 4 bases, and the junction held 5 bases outside the gene matches. CDR3 size: 14 residues. Per the germline V gene, CDR1 is SGHRS and CDR2 is YFSETQ. CDR3 nucleotides: TGCGCCAGCAGCTCCAGCGGGGAGGCAGATACGCAGTATTTT. This gives the protein CASSSSGEADTQYF.

This sequence joins TRBV28 and TRBJ2-6, with D possibly matching TRBD1 (6 bases). Between the trimmed V and J ends, which lost 5 bases and 1 base, there was a span of 9 bases. Germline V lookup: CDR1 MDHEN, CDR2 SYDVKM. The CDR3 has 15 residues. For the CDR3, the DNA is TGTGCCAGCAGTCATACAGGGTCTGGGGCCAACGTCCTGACTTTC. Translated, it gives CASSHTGSGANVLTF. Full variable domain (outside the CDR3, taken from reference TRBV28 and TRBJ2-6): DVKVTQSSRYLVKRTGEKVFLECVQDMDHENMFWYRQDPGLGLRLIYFSYDVKMKEKGDIPEGYSVSREKKERFSLILESASTNQTSMYLCASSHTGSGANVLTFGAGSRLTVL.

The CDR3 loop is CASSQGAGEQYF. Written as DNA, the CDR3 is TGCGCCAGCAGCCAGGGGGCAGGGGAGCAGTACTTC. The gene calls are TRBV5-1 and TRBJ2-7; 8 bases agree with TRBD1. The CDR3 consists of 12 residues. The germline gives CDR1 SGHRS, CDR2 YFSETQ. The trim removed 4 bases at V and 7 bases at J, leaving 4 bases unmatched.

Here the CDR3 DNA reads TGTGCCAGCAGCTTGAACGGCAGGGGCCTTGGCGGCTACACCTTC. Protein sequence: CASSLNGRGLGGYTF. The chain uses TRBV5-4 and TRBJ1-2, with a possible D match to TRBD1 (6 bases). Germline CDR1 reads SGHNT; CDR2 reads YYREEE (reference sequence). The CDR3 has 15 residues. V was trimmed by 1 base and J by 8 bases, leaving 18 bases between them.

The chain employs TRBV5-1 and TRBJ2-1; TRBD2 is a possible D gene (5 bases). Trimming took off 4 bases at V and 0 bases at J, with 14 bases between the two ends. The CDR3 has 16 residues. Germline values: CDR1 SGHRS, CDR2 YFSETQ. The CDR3: CASSRLQKSSYNEQFF. DNA for the CDR3: TGCGCCAGCAGCCGACTACAGAAGAGCTCCTACAATGAGCAGTTCTTC.

The chain has TRBV30 and TRBJ1-1, with 9 bases matching TRBD1. Germline CDR1 reads GTSNPN; CDR2 reads SVGIG (reference sequence). J lost 6 bases, V lost 1 base, and 9 bases had no gene match. The CDR3 sequence is 15 residues long. As DNA, the CDR3 is TGTGCCTGGAGTGAAGGGGACAGGGATCAAGCTGAAGCTTTCTTT. Its translation is CAWSEGDRDQAEAFF.

This clone was recorded a few times. This chain joins TRBV6-5 and TRBJ1-2, with D possibly TRBD1 on 6 matching bases. Per germline, CDR1 MNHEY and CDR2 SVGAGI. V lost 4 bases to trimming and J lost 8 bases, with 14 bases between them. This CDR3 has 13 residues. Written as DNA, the CDR3 is TGTGCCAGCAGTTCACGCGGGGGCCACGGCTACACCTTC. Protein product: CASSSRGGHGYTF.

This chain connects TRBV2 to TRBJ1-5; 7 bases map to TRBD1. The CDR3 contains 12 residues. CDR1 is SNHLY and CDR2 is FYNNEI in the germline V gene. V dropped 5 bases and J dropped 6; count of bases not matched to a gene: 1. The CDR3 loop is CASSTGVQPQHF. CDR3 bases: TGTGCCAGCAGTACAGGGGTTCAGCCCCAGCATTTT.

The V gene is TRBV4-1, the J gene TRBJ2-1; 13 bases map to TRBD2. The trim removed 0 bases at V and 4 bases at J, leaving 3 bases unmatched. CDR1 is MGHRA, CDR2 YSYEKL, per germline. The CDR3 is 17 amino acids. CDR3 in amino acids: CASSQEAGLAGYNEQFF. In DNA, the CDR3 is TGCGCCAGCAGCCAAGAAGCGGGACTAGCGGGGTACAATGAGCAGTTCTTC.

This rearrangement joins TRBV7-3 to TRBJ1-1; TRBD1 agrees at 7 bases. This CDR3 region has 14 residues. The trim removed 4 bases at V and 1 base at J, leaving 3 bases unmatched. Per germline, CDR1 SGHTA and CDR2 FQGTGA. CDR3 coding DNA: TGTGCCAGCAGCTCCGGGACAGAGAACACTGAAGCTTTCTTT. Its protein product is CASSSGTENTEAFF. Variable domain in full (rest from reference TRBV7-3 and TRBJ1-1): GAGVSQTPSNKVTEKGKYVELRCDPISGHTALYWYRQSLGQGPEFLIYFQGTGAADDSGLPNDRFFAVRPEGSVSTLKIQRTERGDSAVYLCASSSGTENTEAFFGQGTRLTVV.

The CDR3 is CASSIRTGGYTEAFF. CDR3 DNA sequence: TGTGCCAGTAGTATAAGAACAGGGGGCTACACTGAAGCTTTCTTT. The chain employs TRBV19 and TRBJ1-1, with 9 positions matching TRBD1. J was trimmed by 3 bases and V by 2 bases; bases with no gene match: 4. Per the germline V gene, CDR1 is LNHDA and CDR2 is SQIVND (reference sequence). This CDR3 is built from 15 residues.

The CDR3 region is CASSSPGTGFRGYTF. The CDR3 DNA sequence: TGTGCCAGCAGTTCCCCCGGGACAGGCTTTCGTGGCTACACCTTC. The rearrangement uses TRBV6-5 and TRBJ1-2; 8 bases map to TRBD1. Trimming cost V 4 bases and J 7 bases; bases outside gene matches: 11. The CDR3 extends over 15 amino acids. Germline CDR1 reads MNHEY; CDR2 reads SVGAGI.

CDR3 in DNA: TGTGCCAGCTCACCACTGAGACTAGGCGAGCAGTACGTC. Amino acid sequence: CASSPLRLGEQYV. This rearrangement joins TRBV18 to TRBJ2-7, with a weak D call TRBD2 (6 bases). V lost 1 base, J lost 6 bases, and 10 bases lay in between. Per germline, CDR1 KGHSH and CDR2 LQKENI. This CDR3 contains 13 residues.

V and J are TRBV2 and TRBJ2-5, with 12 bases fitting TRBD2. CDR1 is SNHLY, CDR2 FYNNEI, per germline. With 7 bases clipped from V and 1 base from J, the junction kept 4 bases outside the gene matches. This CDR3 is 15 amino acids long. CDR3 sequence reads: CASIGTSGSQETQYF. CDR3 nucleotides: TGTGCCAGCATTGGGACTAGCGGGTCCCAAGAGACCCAGTACTTC.

The rearrangement links TRBV6-5 to TRBJ2-7; TRBD2 is a possible D gene (6 bases). V dropped 8 bases and J dropped 3 bases, with 14 bases sitting between them. There are 13 residues in the CDR3. Germline loops: CDR1 MNHEY, CDR2 SVGAGI. CDR3 nucleotide sequence: TGTGCCAGCGACCTACCCGGGGGCTACGAGCAGTACGTC. Amino acids: CASDLPGGYEQYV.

The rearrangement links TRBV7-8 to TRBJ2-7; a weak D match, TRBD2 (6 bases). Per the germline V gene, CDR1 is SGHVS and CDR2 is FQNEAQ. Trimming cost V 6 bases and J 6 bases, with 21 bases left between them. The CDR3 is made up of 15 amino acids. The CDR3 DNA reads as TGTGCCAGCAGGGGAACCGGGACTTTGTTCGGCGAGCAGTACTTC. Amino acids: CASRGTGTLFGEQYF.